The 13 T cell receptor beta chains presented below share a single source sample, sequenced in a study of CD8 T cells in ankylosing spondylitis. TCRdb recomputed calls from the 5' RACE reads with MiXCR, one row per CDR3 protein. The repertoire consists of 450,000 to 550,000 distinct CDR3 sequences, with over 4% occurring once and the leading ten covering under 4.5%. For these TCRs, the target antigens are not known. Points from the study as a whole: Roughly eight highly homologous variants made up a TCR beta motif that seemed to typify ankylosing spondylitis blood.

Sequenced material: blood, either unsorted or a sorted T cell fraction (not recorded which). The receptors come from a male donor with ankylosing spondylitis.

This clonotype was recorded many times. This rearrangement joins TRBV5-1 to TRBJ1-6, with D hard to call. The CDR3 runs to 12 residues. Trimming cost V 3 bases and J 5 bases, with 3 bases left between them. Germline lookup yields CDR1 SGHRS and CDR2 YFSETQ. The CDR3 region is CASSSNNSPLHF. CDR3 coding DNA: TGCGCCAGCAGCTCTAATAATTCACCCCTCCACTTT.

This clonotype was observed many times. CDR3 amino acids: CASSLRELETGELFF. The DNA of the CDR3 is TGCGCCAGCAGCTTGCGGGAATTGGAGACCGGGGAGCTGTTTTTT. J is TRBJ2-2 and V is TRBV5-1, with D possibly matching TRBD2 (5 bases). V shed 1 base and J shed 5 bases, with 12 bases lying between them. The CDR3 consists of 15 residues. Germline values: CDR1 SGHRS, CDR2 YFSETQ. Looking up the rest from reference TRBV5-1 and TRBJ2-2 gives the full variable domain: KAGVTQTPRYLIKTRGQQVTLSCSPISGHRSVSWYQQTPGQGLQFLFEYFSETQRNKGNFPGRFSGRQFSNSRSEMNVSTLELGDSALYLCASSLRELETGELFFGEGSRLTVL.

The sample holds many counts of this clonotype. This chain links TRBV28 with TRBJ2-7; 8 bases match TRBD1. The CDR3 sequence is 16 residues long. Losses at the gene ends were 3 bases for V and 2 bases for J; bases not matched to a gene: 9. Looked up from germline, CDR1 is MDHEN and CDR2 is SYDVKM. The CDR3: CASSFSAGTGTYEQYF. In DNA form, the CDR3 reads TGTGCCAGCAGTTTTTCTGCCGGGACAGGAACCTACGAGCAGTACTTC.

In its sample, this clonotype was seen many times. The chain joins TRBV5-1 to TRBJ1-1; D is unresolved. Germline assignment: CDR1 SGHRS and CDR2 YFSETQ. V gave up 4 bases and J gave up 10 bases, with 17 bases separating them. This CDR3 is built from 13 residues. CDR3: CASSRSPSGIAFF. The CDR3, as DNA: TGCGCCAGCAGCCGAAGCCCTTCGGGAATAGCTTTCTTT.

This clonotype was seen ten or more times. The genes are TRBV28 and TRBJ2-1; no clear D gene. The germline CDR1 and CDR2 sequences are MDHEN and SYDVKM. Trimming pared 8 bases from V and 8 bases from J, leaving 10 bases between. There are 11 residues in the CDR3. In DNA, the CDR3 is TGTGCCAGCTCCGCCCGATATGAGCAGTTCTTC. Encoded protein: CASSARYEQFF.

Many counts were recorded for this clonotype. V is TRBV7-9 and J is TRBJ2-1; D not certain. V lost 5 bases, J lost 8 bases, and 10 bases lay in between. Germline CDR1 is SEHNR and CDR2 is FQNEAQ (reference sequence). This CDR3 is built from 12 residues. The CDR3, as DNA: TGTGCCAGCAGCCTTAGTGGTGATGAGCAGTTCTTC. Protein product: CASSLSGDEQFF.

This clonotype was seen ten or more times. The chain links TRBV27 to TRBJ2-7; D is tentatively TRBD1 or TRBD2 (5 bases each). This CDR3 contains 16 residues. Germline CDR1 reads MNHEY; CDR2 reads SMNVEV (reference sequence). V was shortened by 6 bases and J by 0 bases, with 18 bases between the two germline ends. This CDR3 is CASSATRDGTSYEQYF. The CDR3 DNA reads TGTGCCAGCAGCGCTACCAGGGACGGTACCTCCTACGAGCAGTACTTC.

This clonotype appeared many times. V and J are TRBV6-1 and TRBJ2-2; 8 bases are shared with TRBD2. The junction had 17 bases not matched to a gene; V was cut back by 8 bases and J by 0 bases. Germline V gene sequence: CDR1 MNHNS, CDR2 SASEGT. The CDR3 totals 19 residues. The CDR3, as DNA: TGTGCCAGCGGACCTAATCCGGGACTAGGTCTCTCGAACACCGGGGAGCTGTTTTTT. Translated, it gives CASGPNPGLGLSNTGELFF.

This clonotype was recorded many times. The chain carries TRBV28 and TRBJ1-2, with 8 bases aligning to TRBD1. Germline lookup yields CDR1 MDHEN and CDR2 SYDVKM. The CDR3 loop spans 15 amino acids. V trimming: 7 bases; J trimming: 5 bases; junction bases outside the gene matches: 12. The CDR3 coding sequence is TGTGCCAGCACGGATAGGACAGGGAGGAGGTATGGCTACACCTTC. Amino acids: CASTDRTGRRYGYTF.

This clonotype was seen repeatedly, ten times or more. The chain uses TRBV7-9 and TRBJ2-7; 7 bases are shared with TRBD1. Germline CDR1 reads SEHNR; CDR2 reads FQNEAQ (reference sequence). The CDR3 contains 15 residues. Trimming cost V 1 base and J 3 bases; bases outside gene matches: 6. This CDR3 reads CASSLDGTELYEQYF. As DNA, the CDR3 is TGTGCCAGCAGCTTAGACGGGACAGAGCTCTACGAGCAGTACTTC.

At least ten counts were recorded for this clonotype. CDR3 region: CASSQDLASGSSYEQYF. The CDR3 DNA follows: TGCGCCAGCAGCCAAGATTTAGCGAGCGGGAGCTCCTACGAGCAGTACTTC. The gene calls are TRBV4-3 and TRBJ2-7, with TRBD2 identical over 8 bases. The junction had 7 bases not matched to a gene; V was cut back by 0 bases and J by 0 bases. In germline, CDR1 is LGHNA, CDR2 YSLEER. The CDR3 covers 17 residues.

This clonotype was recorded at least ten times. The CDR3 coding sequence is TGTGCCAGCAGCTTAGGGCCTGGGACAGGGTATGGCTACACCTTC. Translating gives CASSLGPGTGYGYTF. This chain connects TRBV7-6 to TRBJ1-2, with 9 bases fitting TRBD1. Germline CDR1 and CDR2: SGHVS and FNYEAQ. V gave up 1 base and J gave up 5 bases; unmatched junction bases: 5. The CDR3 has 15 amino acids.

This rearrangement joins TRBV18 to TRBJ1-3; no firm D call. Trimming removed 0 bases from V and 4 bases from J, with 13 bases in between. Per germline, CDR1 KGHSH and CDR2 LQKENI. The CDR3 loop spans 16 amino acids. CDR3 amino acids: CASSPPSQSFGNTIYF. CDR3 in DNA: TGTGCCAGCTCACCACCGTCTCAATCGTTCGGAAACACCATATATTTT.